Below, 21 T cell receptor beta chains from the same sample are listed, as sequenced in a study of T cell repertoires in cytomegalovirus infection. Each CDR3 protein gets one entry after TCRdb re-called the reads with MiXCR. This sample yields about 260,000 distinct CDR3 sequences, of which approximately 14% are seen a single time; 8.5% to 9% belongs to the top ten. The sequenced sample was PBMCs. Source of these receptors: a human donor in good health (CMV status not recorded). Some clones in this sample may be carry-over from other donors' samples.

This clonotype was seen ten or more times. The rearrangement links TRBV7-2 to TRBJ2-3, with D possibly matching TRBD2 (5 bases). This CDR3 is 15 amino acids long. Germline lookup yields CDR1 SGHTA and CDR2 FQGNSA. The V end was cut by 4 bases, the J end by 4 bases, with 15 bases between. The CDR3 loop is CASSSLARQPDTQYF. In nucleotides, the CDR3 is TGTGCCAGCAGCTCCCTAGCTAGGCAGCCAGATACGCAGTATTTT.

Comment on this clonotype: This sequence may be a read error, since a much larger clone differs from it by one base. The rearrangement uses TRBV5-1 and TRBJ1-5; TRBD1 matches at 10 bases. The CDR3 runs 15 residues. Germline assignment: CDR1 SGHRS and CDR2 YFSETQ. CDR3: CASRRGTGDNQLQHF. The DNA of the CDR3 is TGCGCCAGCCGCCGTGGGACAGGGGATAATCAGCTCCAGCATTTT.

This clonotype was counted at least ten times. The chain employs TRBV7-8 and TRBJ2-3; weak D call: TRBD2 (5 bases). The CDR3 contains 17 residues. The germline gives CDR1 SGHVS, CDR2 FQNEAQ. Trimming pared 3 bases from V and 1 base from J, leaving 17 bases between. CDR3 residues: CASSFSRLIGGTDTQYF. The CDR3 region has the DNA TGTGCCAGCAGCTTTTCTAGATTGATCGGGGGCACAGATACGCAGTATTTT.

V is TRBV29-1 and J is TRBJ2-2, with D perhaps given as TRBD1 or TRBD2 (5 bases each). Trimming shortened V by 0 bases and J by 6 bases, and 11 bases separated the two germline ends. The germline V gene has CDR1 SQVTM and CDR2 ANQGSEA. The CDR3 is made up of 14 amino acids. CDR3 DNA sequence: TGCAGCGTTGAAGAATTGGGGGTATCCGGGGAGCTGTTTTTT. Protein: CSVEELGVSGELFF.

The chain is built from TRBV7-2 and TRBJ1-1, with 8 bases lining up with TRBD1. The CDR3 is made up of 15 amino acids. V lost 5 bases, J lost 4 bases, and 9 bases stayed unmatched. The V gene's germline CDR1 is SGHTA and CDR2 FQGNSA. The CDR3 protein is CASSPWTGLGTEAFF. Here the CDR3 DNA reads TGTGCCAGCAGCCCCTGGACAGGGCTGGGCACTGAAGCTTTCTTT.

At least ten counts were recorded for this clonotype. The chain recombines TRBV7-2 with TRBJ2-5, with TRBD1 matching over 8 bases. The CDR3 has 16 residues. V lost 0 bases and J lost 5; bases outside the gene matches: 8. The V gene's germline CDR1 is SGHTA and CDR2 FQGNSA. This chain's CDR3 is CASSLAPAGGRETQYF. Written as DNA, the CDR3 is TGTGCCAGCAGCTTAGCGCCGGCAGGGGGCAGGGAGACCCAGTACTTC.

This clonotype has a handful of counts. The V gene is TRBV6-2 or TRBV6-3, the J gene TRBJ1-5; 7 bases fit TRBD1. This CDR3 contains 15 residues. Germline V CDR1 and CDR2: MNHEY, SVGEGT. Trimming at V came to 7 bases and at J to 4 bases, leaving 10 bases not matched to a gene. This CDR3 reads CASMGGGAGNQPQHF. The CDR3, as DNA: TGTGCCAGCATGGGAGGGGGCGCCGGGAATCAGCCCCAGCATTTT.

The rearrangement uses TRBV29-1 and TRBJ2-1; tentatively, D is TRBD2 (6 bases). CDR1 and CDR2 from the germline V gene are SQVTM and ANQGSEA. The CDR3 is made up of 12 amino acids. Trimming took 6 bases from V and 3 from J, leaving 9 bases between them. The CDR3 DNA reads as TGCAGCGTCCCCGGGGGCTACAATGAGCAGTTCTTC. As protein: CSVPGGYNEQFF.

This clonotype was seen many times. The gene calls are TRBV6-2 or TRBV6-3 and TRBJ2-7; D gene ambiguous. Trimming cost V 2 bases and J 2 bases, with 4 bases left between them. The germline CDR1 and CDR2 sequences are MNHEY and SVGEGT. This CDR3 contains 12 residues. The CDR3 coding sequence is TGTGCCAGCAGTTACCTAACCTACGAGCAGTACTTC. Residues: CASSYLTYEQYF.

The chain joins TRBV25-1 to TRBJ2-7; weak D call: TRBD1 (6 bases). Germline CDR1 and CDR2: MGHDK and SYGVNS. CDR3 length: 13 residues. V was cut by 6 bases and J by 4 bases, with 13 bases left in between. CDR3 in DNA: TGTGCCAGCAGGTCGGGACATTCTTACGAGCAGTACTTC. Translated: CASRSGHSYEQYF.

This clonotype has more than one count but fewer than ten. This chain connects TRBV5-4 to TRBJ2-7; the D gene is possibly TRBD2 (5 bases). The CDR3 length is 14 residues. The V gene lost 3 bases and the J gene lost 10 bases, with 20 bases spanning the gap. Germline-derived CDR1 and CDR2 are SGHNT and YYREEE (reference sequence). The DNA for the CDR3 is TGTGCCAGCAGCTACCGAGGAGACCCCTCGGGACAGTACTTC. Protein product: CASSYRGDPSGQYF.

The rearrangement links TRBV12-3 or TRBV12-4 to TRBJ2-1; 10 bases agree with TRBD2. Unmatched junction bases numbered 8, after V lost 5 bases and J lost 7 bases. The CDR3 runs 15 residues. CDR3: CASSPPGLARNEQFF. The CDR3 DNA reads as TGTGCCAGCAGTCCGCCGGGACTAGCGAGGAATGAGCAGTTCTTC.

In DNA, the CDR3 is TGTGCCAGCAGTGAGGGACAGGGGTTTTTAAAGACCCAGTACTTC. Translation gives CASSEGQGFLKTQYF. V gene TRBV6-5 combines with J gene TRBJ2-5, with 10 bases lining up with TRBD1. The V gene end was trimmed by 5 bases and the J gene end by 6 bases; junction bases not matched to a gene: 9. Germline assignment: CDR1 MNHEY and CDR2 SVGAGI. The CDR3 covers 15 residues.

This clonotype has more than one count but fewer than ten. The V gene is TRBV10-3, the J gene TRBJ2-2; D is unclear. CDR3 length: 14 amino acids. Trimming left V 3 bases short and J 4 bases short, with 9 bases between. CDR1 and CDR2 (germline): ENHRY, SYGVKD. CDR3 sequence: CAISEEPSTGELFF. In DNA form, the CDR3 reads TGTGCCATCAGTGAAGAGCCGAGCACCGGGGAGCTGTTTTTT.

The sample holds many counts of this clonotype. CDR3 in DNA: TGTGCCAGCAGCTCCGAGGGTTTCCATGGCTACACCTTC. It translates to CASSSEGFHGYTF. The chain couples TRBV11-2 to TRBJ1-2; D remains ambiguous. Germline V gives CDR1 SGHAT, CDR2 FQNNGV. Trimming pared 4 bases from V and 6 bases from J, leaving 12 bases between. The CDR3 totals 13 residues.

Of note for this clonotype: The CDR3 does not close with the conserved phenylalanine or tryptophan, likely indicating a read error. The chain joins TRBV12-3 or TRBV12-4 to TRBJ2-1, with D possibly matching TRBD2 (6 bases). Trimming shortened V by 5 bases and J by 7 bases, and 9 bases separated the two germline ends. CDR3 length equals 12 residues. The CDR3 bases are TGTGCCAGCAGTGTCCGGGGGAATGAGCAGTTCTTA. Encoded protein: CASSVRGNEQFL.

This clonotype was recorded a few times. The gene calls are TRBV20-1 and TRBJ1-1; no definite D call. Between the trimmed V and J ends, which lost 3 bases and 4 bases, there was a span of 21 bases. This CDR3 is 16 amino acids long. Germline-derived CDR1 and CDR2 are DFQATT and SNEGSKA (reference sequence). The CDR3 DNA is TGCAGTGCTAGTGGGAGGGCGGGTCCGGTGCCCACTGAAGCTTTCTTT. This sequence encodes CSASGRAGPVPTEAFF.

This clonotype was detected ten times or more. The CDR3 DNA follows: TGTGCCAGCAGCCCTAAGGCGGGAGAGGATGGAGAGACCCAGTACTTC. It translates to CASSPKAGEDGETQYF. The rearrangement links TRBV7-8 to TRBJ2-5; 7 positions match TRBD2. The J segment lost 4 bases and the V segment lost 5 bases, leaving 13 bases of the junction unmatched. The CDR3 has 16 residues. CDR1 is SGHVS and CDR2 is FQNEAQ in the germline V gene.

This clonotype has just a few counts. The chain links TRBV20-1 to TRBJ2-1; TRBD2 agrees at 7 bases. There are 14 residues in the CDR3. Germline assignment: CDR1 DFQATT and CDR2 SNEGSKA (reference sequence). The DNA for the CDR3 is TGCACTCCTGAGCGGGAAGATAACTTCGGTGAGCAGTTCTTC. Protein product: CTPEREDNFGEQFF.

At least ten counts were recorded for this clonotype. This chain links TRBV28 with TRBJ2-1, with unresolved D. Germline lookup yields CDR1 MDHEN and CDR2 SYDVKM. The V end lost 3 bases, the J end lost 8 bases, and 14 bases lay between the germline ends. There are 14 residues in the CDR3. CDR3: CASSFPRLRHEQFF. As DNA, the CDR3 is TGTGCCAGCAGTTTCCCCCGGCTCCGCCATGAGCAGTTCTTC.

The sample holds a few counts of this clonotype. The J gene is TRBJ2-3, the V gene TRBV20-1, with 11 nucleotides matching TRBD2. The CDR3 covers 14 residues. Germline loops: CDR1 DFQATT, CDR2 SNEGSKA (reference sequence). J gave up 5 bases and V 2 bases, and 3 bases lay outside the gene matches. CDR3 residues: CSARSGLAGDTQYF. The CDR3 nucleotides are TGCAGTGCTAGATCCGGACTAGCGGGAGATACGCAGTATTTT.